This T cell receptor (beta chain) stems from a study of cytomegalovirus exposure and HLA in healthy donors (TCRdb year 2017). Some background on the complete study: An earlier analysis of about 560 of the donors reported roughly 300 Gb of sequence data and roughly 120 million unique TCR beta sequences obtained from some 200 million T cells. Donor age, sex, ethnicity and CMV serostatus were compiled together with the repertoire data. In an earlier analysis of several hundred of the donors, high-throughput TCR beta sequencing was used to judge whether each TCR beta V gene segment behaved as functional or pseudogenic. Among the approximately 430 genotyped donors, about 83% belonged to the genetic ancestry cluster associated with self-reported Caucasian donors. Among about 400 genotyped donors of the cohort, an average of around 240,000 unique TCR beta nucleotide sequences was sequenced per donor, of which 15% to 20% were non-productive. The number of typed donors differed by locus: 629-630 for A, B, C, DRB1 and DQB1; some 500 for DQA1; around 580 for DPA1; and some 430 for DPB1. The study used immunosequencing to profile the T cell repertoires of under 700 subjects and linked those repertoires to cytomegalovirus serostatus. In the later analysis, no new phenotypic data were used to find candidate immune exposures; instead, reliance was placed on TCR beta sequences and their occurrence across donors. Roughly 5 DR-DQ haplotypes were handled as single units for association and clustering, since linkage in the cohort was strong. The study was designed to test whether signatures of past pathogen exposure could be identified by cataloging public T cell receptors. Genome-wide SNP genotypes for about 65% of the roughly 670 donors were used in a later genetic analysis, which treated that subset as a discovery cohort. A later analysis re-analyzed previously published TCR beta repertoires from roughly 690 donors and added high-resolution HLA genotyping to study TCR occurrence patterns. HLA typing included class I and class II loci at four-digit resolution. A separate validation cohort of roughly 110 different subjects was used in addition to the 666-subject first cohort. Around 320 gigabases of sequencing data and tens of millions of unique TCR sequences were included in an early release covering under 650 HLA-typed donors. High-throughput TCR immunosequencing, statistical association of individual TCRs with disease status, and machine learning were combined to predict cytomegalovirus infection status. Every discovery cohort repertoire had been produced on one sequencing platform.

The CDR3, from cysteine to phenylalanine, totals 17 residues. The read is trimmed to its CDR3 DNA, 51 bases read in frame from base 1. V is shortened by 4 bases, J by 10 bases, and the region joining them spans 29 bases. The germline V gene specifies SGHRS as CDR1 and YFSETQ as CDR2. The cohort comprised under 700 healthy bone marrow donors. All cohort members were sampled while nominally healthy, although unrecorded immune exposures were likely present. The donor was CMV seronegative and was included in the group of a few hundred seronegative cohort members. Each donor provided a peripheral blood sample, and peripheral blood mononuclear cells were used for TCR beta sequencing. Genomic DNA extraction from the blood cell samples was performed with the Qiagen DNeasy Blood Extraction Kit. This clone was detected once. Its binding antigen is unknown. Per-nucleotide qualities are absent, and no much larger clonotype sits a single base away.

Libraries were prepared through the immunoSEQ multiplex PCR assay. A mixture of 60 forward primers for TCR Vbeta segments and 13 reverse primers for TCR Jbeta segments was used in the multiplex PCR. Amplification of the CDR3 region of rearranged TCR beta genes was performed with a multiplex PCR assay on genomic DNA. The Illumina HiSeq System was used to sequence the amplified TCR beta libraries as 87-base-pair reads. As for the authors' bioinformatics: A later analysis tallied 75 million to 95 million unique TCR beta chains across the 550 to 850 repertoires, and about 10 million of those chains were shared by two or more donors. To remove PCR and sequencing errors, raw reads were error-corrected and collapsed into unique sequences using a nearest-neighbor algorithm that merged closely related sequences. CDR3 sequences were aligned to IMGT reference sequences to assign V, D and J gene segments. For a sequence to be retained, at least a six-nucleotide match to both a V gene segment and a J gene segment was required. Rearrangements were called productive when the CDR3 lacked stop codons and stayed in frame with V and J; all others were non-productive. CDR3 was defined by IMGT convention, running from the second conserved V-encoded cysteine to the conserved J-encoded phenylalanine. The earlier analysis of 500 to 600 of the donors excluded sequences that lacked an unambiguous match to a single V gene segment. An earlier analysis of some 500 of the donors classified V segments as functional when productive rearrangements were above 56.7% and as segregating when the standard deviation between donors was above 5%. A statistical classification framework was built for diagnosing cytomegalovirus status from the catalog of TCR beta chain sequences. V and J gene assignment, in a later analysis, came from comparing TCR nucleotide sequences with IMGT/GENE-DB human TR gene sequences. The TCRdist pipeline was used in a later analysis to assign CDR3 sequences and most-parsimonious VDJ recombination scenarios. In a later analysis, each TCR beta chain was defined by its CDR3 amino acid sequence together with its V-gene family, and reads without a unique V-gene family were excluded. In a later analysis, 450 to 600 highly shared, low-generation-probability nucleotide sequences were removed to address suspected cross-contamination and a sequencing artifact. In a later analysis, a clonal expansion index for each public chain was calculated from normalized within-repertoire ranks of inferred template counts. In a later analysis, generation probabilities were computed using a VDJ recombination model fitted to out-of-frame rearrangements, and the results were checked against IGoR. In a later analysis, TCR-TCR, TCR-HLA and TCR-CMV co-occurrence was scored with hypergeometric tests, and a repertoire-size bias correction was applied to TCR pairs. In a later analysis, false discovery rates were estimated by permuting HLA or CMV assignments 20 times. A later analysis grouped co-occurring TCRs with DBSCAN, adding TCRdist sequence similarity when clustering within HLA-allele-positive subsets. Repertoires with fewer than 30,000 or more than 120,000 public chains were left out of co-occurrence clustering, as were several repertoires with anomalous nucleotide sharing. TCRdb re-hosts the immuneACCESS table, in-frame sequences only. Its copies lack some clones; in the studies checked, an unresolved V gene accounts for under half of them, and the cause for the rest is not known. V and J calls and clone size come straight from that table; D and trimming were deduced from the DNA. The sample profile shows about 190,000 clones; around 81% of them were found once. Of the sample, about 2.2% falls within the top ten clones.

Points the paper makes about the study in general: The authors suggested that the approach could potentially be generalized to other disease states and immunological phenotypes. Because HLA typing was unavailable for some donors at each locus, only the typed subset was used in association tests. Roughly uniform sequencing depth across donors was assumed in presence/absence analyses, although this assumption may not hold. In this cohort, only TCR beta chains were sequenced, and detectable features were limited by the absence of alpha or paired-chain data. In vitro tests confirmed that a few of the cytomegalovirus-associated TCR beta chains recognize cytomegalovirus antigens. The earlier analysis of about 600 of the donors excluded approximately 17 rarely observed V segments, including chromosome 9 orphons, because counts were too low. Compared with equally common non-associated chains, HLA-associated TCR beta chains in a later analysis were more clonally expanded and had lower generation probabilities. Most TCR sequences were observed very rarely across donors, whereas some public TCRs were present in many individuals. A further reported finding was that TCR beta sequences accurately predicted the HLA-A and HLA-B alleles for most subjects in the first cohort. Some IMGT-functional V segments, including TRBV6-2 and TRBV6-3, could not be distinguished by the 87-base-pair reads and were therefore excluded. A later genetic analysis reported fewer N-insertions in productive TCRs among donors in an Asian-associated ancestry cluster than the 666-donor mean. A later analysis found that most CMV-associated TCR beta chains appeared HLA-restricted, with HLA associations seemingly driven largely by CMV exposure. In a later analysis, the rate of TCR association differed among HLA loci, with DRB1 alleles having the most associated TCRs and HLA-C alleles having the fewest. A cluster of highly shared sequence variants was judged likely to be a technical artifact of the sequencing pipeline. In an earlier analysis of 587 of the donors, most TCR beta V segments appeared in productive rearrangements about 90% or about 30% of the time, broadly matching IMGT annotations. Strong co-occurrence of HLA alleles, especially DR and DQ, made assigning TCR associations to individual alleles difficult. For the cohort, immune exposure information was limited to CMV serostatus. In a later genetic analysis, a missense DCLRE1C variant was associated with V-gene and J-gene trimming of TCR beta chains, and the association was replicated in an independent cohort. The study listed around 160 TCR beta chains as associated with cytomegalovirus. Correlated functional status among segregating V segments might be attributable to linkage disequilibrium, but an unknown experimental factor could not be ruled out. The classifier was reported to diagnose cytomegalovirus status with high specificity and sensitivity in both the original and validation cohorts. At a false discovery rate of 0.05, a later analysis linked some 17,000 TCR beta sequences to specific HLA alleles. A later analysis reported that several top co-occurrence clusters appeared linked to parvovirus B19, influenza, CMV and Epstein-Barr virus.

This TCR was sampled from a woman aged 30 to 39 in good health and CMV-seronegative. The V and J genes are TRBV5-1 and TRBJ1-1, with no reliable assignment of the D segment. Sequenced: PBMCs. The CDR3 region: CASSPEGWARRAAVAFF. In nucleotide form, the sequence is TGCGCCAGCAGCCCGGAGGGCTGGGCCCGCCGTGCCGCGGTAGCTTTCTTT.